Listed below are T cell receptor beta chains from one sample, sequenced in a study of human T cells and chemical hapten exposure. MiXCR, applied by TCRdb to the RACE reads, yields one record per CDR3 protein. The sample has approximately 350,000 distinct CDR3 sequences; just under 6.5% are singletons. Sequencing used whole blood, obtained in connection with sensitization to the hapten diphenylcyclopropenone (DPC). The receptors shown here come from a woman in her late teens or twenties with alopecia areata. Some clones in this sample may be carry-over from other donors' samples. Both conserved end residues are part of each CDR3. D genes are given only for firm matches. Clone size, where shown, is once, few, many, or a class for clones that have expanded.

v_call	j_call	clone_size	d_call	cdr3_aa	cdr3_nt
TRBV7-2	TRBJ2-6	few	.	CASSLVLSGANVLTF	TGTGCCAGCAGCTTAGTTCTCTCTGGGGCCAACGTCCTGACTTTC
TRBV4-3	TRBJ2-3	.	TRBD2	CASSHVIAGGPGDTQYF	TGCGCCAGCAGCCATGTAATAGCGGGGGGGCCGGGAGATACGCAGTATTTT
TRBV7-9	TRBJ2-4	.	.	CASSSGGSLAKNIQYF	TGTGCCAGCAGCTCAGGAGGGAGCCTAGCCAAAAACATTCAGTACTTC
TRBV18	TRBJ1-5	many	.	CASSPLGRGNNQPQHF	TGTGCCAGCTCGCCCCTAGGGCGGGGAAACAATCAGCCCCAGCATTTT
TRBV12-3/TRBV12-4	TRBJ2-1	many	TRBD2	CASSFSGAYNEQFF	TGTGCCAGCAGTTTCAGCGGGGCCTACAATGAGCAGTTCTTC
TRBV14	TRBJ1-2	few	.	CASSLGADWGYGYTF	TGTGCCAGCAGCCTGGGCGCGGATTGGGGCTATGGCTACACCTTC
TRBV3-1	TRBJ2-3	.	.	CASSQIPDTQYF	TGTGCCAGCAGCCAAATACCAGATACGCAGTATTTT
TRBV5-1	TRBJ2-5	few	.	CASSWQGIHQETQYF	TGCGCCAGCAGCTGGCAGGGGATCCATCAAGAGACCCAGTACTTC
TRBV3-1	TRBJ2-5	few	.	CASSPSSQGETQYF	TGTGCCAGCAGCCCGTCGAGCCAGGGAGAGACCCAGTACTTC
TRBV25-1	TRBJ1-1	few	.	CASSGGPGKAFF	TGTGCCAGCAGTGGGGGTCCAGGGAAAGCTTTCTTT
TRBV28	TRBJ2-3	many	TRBD2	CASHAMSGGVTDTQYF	TGTGCCAGCCATGCGATGAGCGGGGGAGTCACAGATACGCAGTATTTT
TRBV27	TRBJ1-2	.	.	CASSSRDTPSPNYGYTF	TGTGCCAGCAGCAGCCGGGACACCCCGAGTCCTAACTATGGCTACACCTTC
TRBV12-3/TRBV12-4	TRBJ1-1	many	.	CASSPSEAAEAFF	TGTGCCAGCAGTCCCTCCGAGGCCGCTGAAGCTTTCTTT
TRBV3-1	TRBJ2-5	.	TRBD2	CASSQRVAGKETQYF	TGTGCCAGCAGCCAAAGGGTAGCGGGGAAAGAGACCCAGTACTTC
TRBV27	TRBJ2-3	.	.	CASRRLAADTQYF	TGTGCCAGCAGGAGATTAGCGGCAGATACGCAGTATTTT
TRBV7-2	TRBJ1-5	.	TRBD1	CASSPGQRQQPQHF	TGTGCCAGCAGCCCGGGACAGAGGCAGCAGCCCCAGCATTTT
TRBV5-1	TRBJ2-3	few	TRBD1	CASSPGGGDTITDTQYF	TGCGCCAGCAGCCCAGGGGGCGGAGACACTATCACAGATACGCAGTATTTT
TRBV6-6	TRBJ2-1	many	TRBD1	CASGTGVYNEQFF	TGTGCCAGTGGGACAGGGGTGTACAATGAGCAGTTCTTC